One sample yielded the 4 T cell receptor beta chains listed below, sequenced in a study of blood T cell repertoires in COVID-19. Sequencing was performed with immunoSEQ multiplex PCR; in TCRdb, only in-frame clones are kept and a portion is missing. The sample includes more than 25,000 clones, roughly nine tenths of them seen just once. Material for sequencing was peripheral blood. The receptor set was obtained from a woman in her thirties or forties with active or convalescent COVID-19.

The chain has TRBV9 and TRBJ2-1; 7 nucleotides align to TRBD2. The CDR3 covers 16 residues. V dropped 0 bases and J dropped 1; count of bases not matched to a gene: 4. Germline CDR1 is SGDLS and CDR2 is YYNGEE. CDR3 in amino acids: CASSVGVAGSYNEQFF. The CDR3 bases are TGTGCCAGCAGCGTAGGGGTAGCGGGTTCCTACAATGAGCAGTTCTTC.

This chain uses TRBV5-1 with TRBJ1-1, with TRBD1 matching over 7 bases. V dropped 2 bases and J dropped 8; count of bases not matched to a gene: 6. Germline V gene data show CDR1 as SGHRS and CDR2 as YFSETQ. The CDR3 is 13 amino acids. The CDR3, as DNA: TGCGCCAGCAGCTTTACACCGGGACAGGAAGCTTTCTTT. Translation: CASSFTPGQEAFF. Based on the CDR3 plus reference TRBV5-1 and TRBJ1-1, the full variable domain is KAGVTQTPRYLIKTRGQQVTLSCSPISGHRSVSWYQQTPGQGLQFLFEYFSETQRNKGNFPGRFSGRQFSNSRSEMNVSTLELGDSALYLCASSFTPGQEAFFGQGTRLTVV.

The chain is built from TRBV19 and TRBJ1-6; D gene unclear. The V end was cut by 6 bases, the J end by 0 bases, with 12 bases between. The CDR3 extends over 16 amino acids. Germline CDR1 and CDR2: LNHDA and SQIVND (reference sequence). This chain's CDR3 is CASSPLGSSYNSPLHF. For the CDR3, the DNA is TGTGCCAGTAGCCCCCTTGGGAGCTCCTATAATTCACCCCTCCACTTT.

This sequence joins TRBV6-5 and TRBJ1-2; 9 bases line up with TRBD1. J gave up 0 bases and V 6 bases, and 5 bases lay outside the gene matches. CDR1 and CDR2 from the germline V gene are MNHEY and SVGAGI. The CDR3 has 15 residues. CDR3 DNA sequence: TGTGCCAGCAGGGGGACAGGGAACGCTAACTATGGCTACACCTTC. It codes for CASRGTGNANYGYTF.